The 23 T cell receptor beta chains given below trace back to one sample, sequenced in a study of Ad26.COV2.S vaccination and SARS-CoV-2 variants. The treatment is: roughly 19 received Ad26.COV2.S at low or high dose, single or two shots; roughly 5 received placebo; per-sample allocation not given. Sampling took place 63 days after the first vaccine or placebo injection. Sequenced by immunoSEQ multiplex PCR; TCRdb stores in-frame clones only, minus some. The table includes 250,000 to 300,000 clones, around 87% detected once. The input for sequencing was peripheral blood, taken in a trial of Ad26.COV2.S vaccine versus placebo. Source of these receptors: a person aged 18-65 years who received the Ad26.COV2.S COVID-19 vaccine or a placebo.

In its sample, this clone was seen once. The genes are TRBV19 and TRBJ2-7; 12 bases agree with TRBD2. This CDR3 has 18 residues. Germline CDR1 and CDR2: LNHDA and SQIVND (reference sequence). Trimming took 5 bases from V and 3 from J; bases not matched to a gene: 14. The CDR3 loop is CASSPLFTGTSGFYEQYF. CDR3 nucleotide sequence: TGTGCCAGTAGTCCGCTTTTTACCGGGACTAGCGGGTTCTACGAGCAGTACTTC.

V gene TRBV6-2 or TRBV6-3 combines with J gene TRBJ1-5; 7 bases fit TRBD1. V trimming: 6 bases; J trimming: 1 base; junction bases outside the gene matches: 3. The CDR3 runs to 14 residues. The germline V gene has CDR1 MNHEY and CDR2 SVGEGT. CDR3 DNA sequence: TGTGCCAGCAGCCTGGGACAGAGCAATCAGCCCCAGCATTTT. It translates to CASSLGQSNQPQHF.

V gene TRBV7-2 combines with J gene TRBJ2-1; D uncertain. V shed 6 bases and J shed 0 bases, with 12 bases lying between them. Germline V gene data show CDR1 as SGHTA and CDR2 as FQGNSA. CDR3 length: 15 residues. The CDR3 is CASSPTYDSYNEQFF. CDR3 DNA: TGTGCCAGCAGTCCTACCTACGACTCCTACAATGAGCAGTTCTTC.

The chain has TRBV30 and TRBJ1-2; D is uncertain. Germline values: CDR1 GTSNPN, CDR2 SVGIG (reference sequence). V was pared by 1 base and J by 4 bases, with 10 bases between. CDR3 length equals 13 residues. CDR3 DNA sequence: TGTGCCTGGAGTGAGGGTCCGTTCTATGGCTACACCTTC. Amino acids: CAWSEGPFYGYTF.

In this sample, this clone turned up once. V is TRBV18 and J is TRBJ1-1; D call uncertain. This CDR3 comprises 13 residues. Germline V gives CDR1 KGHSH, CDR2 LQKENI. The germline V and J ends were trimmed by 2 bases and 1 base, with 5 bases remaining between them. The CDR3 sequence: CASSPYTNTEAFF. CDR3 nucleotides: TGTGCCAGCTCACCATATACGAACACTGAAGCTTTCTTT. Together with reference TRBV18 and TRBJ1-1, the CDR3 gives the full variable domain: NAGVMQNPRHLVRRRGQEARLRCSPMKGHSHVYWYRQLPEEGLKFMVYLQKENIIDESGMPKERFSAEFPKEGPSILRIQQVVRGDSAAYFCASSPYTNTEAFFGQGTRLTVV.

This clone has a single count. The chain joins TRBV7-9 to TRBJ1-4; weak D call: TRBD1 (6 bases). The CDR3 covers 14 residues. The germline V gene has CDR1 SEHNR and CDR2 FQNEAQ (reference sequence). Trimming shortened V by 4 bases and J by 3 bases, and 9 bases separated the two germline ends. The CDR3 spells CASSSQGANEKLFF. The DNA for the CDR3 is TGTGCCAGCAGCTCACAGGGTGCTAATGAAAAACTGTTTTTT.

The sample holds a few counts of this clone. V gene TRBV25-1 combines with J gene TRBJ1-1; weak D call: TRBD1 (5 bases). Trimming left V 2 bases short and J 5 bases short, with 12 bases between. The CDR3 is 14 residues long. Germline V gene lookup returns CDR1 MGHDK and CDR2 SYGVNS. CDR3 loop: CASSEAGLWTEAFF. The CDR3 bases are TGTGCCAGCAGTGAAGCAGGGCTGTGGACTGAAGCTTTCTTT.

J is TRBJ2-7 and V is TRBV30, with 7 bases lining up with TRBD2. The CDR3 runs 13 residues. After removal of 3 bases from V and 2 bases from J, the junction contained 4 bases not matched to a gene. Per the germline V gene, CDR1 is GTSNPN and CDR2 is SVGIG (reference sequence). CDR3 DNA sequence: TGTGCCTGGAGAATGGGGGGGACCTACGAGCAGTACTTC. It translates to CAWRMGGTYEQYF.

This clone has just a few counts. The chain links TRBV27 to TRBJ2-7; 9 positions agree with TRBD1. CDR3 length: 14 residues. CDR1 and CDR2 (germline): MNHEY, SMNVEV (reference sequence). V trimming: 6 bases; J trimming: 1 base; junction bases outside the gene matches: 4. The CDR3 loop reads CASSLGTGSYEQYF. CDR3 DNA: TGTGCCAGCAGCCTCGGGACAGGGTCCTACGAGCAGTACTTC.

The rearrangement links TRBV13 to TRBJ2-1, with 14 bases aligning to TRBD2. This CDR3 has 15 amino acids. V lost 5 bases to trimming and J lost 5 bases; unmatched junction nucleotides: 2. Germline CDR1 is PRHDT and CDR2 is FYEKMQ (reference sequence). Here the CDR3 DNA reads TGTGCCAGCAGCCCGGGACTAGCGGGGGACAATGAGCAGTTCTTC. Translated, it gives CASSPGLAGDNEQFF.

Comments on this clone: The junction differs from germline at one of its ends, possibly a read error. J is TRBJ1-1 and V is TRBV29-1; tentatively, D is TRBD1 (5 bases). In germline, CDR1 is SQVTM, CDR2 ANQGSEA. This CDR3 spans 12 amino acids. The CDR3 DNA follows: TGCAGCGTTGAAGATCAGGGACCCGAAGGTTTCTTT. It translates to CSVEDQGPEGFF.

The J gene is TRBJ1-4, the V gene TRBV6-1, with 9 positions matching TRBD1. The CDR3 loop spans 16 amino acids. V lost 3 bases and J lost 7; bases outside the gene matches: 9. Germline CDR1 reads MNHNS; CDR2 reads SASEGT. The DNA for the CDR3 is TGTGCCAGCAGTGAGACTCCGGGACAGGGCTTTGAAAAACTGTTTTTT. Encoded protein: CASSETPGQGFEKLFF.

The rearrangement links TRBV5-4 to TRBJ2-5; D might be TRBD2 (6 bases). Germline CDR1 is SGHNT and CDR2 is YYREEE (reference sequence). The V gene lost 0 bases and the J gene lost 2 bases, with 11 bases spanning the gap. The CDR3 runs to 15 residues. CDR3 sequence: CASSLESGYQETQYF. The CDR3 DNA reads TGTGCCAGCAGCTTGGAAAGCGGGTATCAAGAGACCCAGTACTTC.

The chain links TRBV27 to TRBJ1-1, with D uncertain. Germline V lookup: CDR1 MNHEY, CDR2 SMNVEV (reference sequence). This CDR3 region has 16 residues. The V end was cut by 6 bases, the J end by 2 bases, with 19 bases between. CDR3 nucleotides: TGTGCCAGCAGCCGGGTCCCATCGGGGTTCAACACTGAAGCTTTCTTT. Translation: CASSRVPSGFNTEAFF.

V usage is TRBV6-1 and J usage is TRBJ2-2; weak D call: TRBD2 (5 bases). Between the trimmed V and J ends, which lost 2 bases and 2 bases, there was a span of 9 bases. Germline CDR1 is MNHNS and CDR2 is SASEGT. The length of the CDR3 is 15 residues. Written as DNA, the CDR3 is TGTGCCAGCAGTGAAAGGCTAGCAAACACCGGGGAGCTGTTTTTT. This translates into CASSERLANTGELFF.

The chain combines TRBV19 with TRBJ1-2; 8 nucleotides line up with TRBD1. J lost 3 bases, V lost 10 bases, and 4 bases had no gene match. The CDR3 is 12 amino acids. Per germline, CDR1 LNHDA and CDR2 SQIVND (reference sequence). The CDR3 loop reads CATQQGDYGYTF. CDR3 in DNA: TGTGCCACCCAACAGGGGGACTATGGCTACACCTTC.

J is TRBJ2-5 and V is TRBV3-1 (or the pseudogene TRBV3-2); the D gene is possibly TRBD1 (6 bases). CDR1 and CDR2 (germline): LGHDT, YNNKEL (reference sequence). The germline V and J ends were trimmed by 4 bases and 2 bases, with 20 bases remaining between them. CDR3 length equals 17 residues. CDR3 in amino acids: CASSRWVGASSQETQYF. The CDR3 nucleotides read TGTGCCAGCAGCCGATGGGTGGGGGCCTCCTCACAAGAGACCCAGTACTTC.

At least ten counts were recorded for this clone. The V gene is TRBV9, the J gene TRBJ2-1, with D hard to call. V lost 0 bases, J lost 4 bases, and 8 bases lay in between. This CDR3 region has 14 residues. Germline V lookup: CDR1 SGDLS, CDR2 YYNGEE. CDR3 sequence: CASSVDTTYNEQFF. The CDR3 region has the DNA TGTGCCAGCAGCGTAGATACCACATACAATGAGCAGTTCTTC.

CDR3 sequence reads: CASRGQGVTGELFF. CDR3 DNA sequence: TGTGCCAGCAGGGGACAGGGAGTCACCGGGGAGCTGTTTTTT. V and J are TRBV7-2 and TRBJ2-2, with 9 bases lining up with TRBD1. The J segment lost 4 bases and the V segment lost 6 bases, leaving 3 bases of the junction unmatched. CDR3 size: 14 residues. In germline, CDR1 is SGHTA, CDR2 FQGNSA.

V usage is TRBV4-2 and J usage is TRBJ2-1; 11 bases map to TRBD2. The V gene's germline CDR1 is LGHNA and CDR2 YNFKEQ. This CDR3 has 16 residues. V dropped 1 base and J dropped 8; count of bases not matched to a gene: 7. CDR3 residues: CASSQGSGRAVDEQFF. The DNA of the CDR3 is TGTGCCAGCAGCCAAGGTAGCGGGAGGGCCGTTGATGAGCAGTTCTTC.

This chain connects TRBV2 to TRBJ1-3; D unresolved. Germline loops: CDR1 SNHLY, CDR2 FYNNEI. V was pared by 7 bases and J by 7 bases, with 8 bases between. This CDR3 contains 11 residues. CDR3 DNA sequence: TGTGCCAGCACATTGATGAACACCATATATTTT. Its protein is CASTLMNTIYF.

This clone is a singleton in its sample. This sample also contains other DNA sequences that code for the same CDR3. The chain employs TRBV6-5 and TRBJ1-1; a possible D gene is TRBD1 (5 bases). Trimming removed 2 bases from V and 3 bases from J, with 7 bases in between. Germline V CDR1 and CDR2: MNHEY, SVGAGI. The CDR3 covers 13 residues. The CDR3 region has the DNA TGTGCCAGCAGTTACGGGGGGGACACTGAAGCTTTCTTT. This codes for CASSYGGDTEAFF.

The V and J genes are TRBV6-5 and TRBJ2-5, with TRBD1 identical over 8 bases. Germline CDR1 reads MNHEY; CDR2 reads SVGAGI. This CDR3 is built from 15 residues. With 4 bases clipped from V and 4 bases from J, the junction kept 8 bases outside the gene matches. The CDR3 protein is CASSSRTGWRETQYF. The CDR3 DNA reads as TGTGCCAGCAGTTCCCGGACAGGGTGGCGAGAGACCCAGTACTTC.